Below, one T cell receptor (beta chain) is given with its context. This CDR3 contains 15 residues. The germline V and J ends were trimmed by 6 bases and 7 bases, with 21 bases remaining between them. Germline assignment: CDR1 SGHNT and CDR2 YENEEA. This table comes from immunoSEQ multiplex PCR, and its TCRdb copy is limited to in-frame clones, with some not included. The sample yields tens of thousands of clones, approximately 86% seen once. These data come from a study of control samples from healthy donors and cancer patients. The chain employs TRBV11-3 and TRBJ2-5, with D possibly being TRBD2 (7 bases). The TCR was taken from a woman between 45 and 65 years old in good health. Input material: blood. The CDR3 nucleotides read TGTGCCAGCAGTCAAACAGGGCCGGGGGGAGGGACCCAGTACTTC. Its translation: CASSQTGPGGGTQYF.